The clone carrying this T cell receptor beta chain was counted a single time. Its target is unknown. The CDR3 regions of TCR beta were amplified from RNA transcripts. The HTBI set primed first-round TCR CDR3 RT-PCR. Each CDR3 protein gets one entry after TCRdb re-called the multiplex PCR reads with MiXCR. This sample carries 500,000 to 600,000 distinct CDR3 sequences, around 42% of them seen once, and the ten largest clones take roughly 7.7%. The germline CDR1 and CDR2 sequences are SGHNT and YYREEE (reference sequence). There are 16 residues in the CDR3. With 4 bases clipped from V and 7 bases from J, the junction kept 7 bases outside the gene matches. This sample is drawn from a study of T cells in Graves' hyperthyroidism and ophthalmopathy. Broader study findings: In blood, most of the thyroid clonotypes expanded above 0.001 were also present.

This receptor was obtained from a woman younger than 30 with Graves' hyperthyroidism. The chain employs TRBV5-4 and TRBJ2-1; 14 positions match TRBD2. The sequenced sample consisted of peripheral blood or thyroid tissue (not recorded which). CDR3: CASSEGTSGRANEQFF. CDR3 DNA: TGTGCCAGCAGCGAAGGGACTAGCGGGAGAGCGAATGAGCAGTTCTTC. The full variable domain, with the rest looked up from reference TRBV5-4 and TRBJ2-1, is ETGVTQSPTHLIKTRGQQVTLRCSSQSGHNTVSWYQQALGQGPQFIFQYYREEENGRGNFPPRFSGLQFPNYSSELNVNALELDDSALYLCASSEGTSGRANEQFFGPGTRLTVL.